A selection of T cell receptor beta chains follows, all from one sample in a study of cytomegalovirus exposure and HLA in healthy donors. Measured with immunoSEQ multiplex PCR; TCRdb has only the in-frame clones, and not every one. The sample lists tens of thousands of clones, 72% occurring once. The sample taken for sequencing was PBMCs. The source of these receptors is a woman aged 40 to 50 in good health and CMV-seropositive. CDR3s include the opening cysteine and the closing phenylalanine or tryptophan. The size entry is marked missing in some rows and otherwise reads once, few, many or a size class.

v_gene	abundance	j_gene	CDR3aa
TRBV7-9	.	TRBJ1-6	CASSLEAGNSPLHF
TRBV11-3	once	TRBJ1-1	CASSPRGNTEAFF
TRBV29-1	.	TRBJ1-1	CSGTGALIDTEAFF
TRBV7-9	once	TRBJ2-5	CASSLVKGGFQETQYF
TRBV5-1	.	TRBJ1-5	CASSLGPRGGNQPQHF
TRBV5-4	.	TRBJ2-7	CASSANRDREEQYF
TRBV19	.	TRBJ2-2	CASSNLVWELFF
TRBV6-1	few	TRBJ2-1	CASREDSYEQFF
TRBV7-9	.	TRBJ2-2	CASSLIASGELFF
TRBV2	.	TRBJ2-5	CASSATLKETQYF
TRBV28	.	TRBJ1-5	CASSRRKQPQHF
TRBV5-4	.	TRBJ1-4	CASSLDRGQTNEKLFF
TRBV19	.	TRBJ2-2	CASSISGDTGELFF
TRBV11-3	few	TRBJ1-3	CASSFPGTGNTIYF
TRBV27	medium-sized	TRBJ2-2	CASSLLTYTGELFF
TRBV14	.	TRBJ1-3	CASSQSSGNTIYF
TRBV6-1	.	TRBJ2-4	CASSEGGVRGKNIQYF
TRBV5-1	.	TRBJ1-3	CASREDSSGNTIYF
TRBV2	few	TRBJ2-7	CASSVEGLRISYEQYF
TRBV5-4	.	TRBJ1-2	CASSSTNYGYTF
TRBV25-1	.	TRBJ1-1	CASKDRVNTEAFF
TRBV7-6	.	TRBJ2-7	CASSLAMGQSSYEQYF
TRBV27	.	TRBJ1-2	CASSLSRGWDTGYGYTF
TRBV6-5	.	TRBJ2-5	CACGGALKETQYF
TRBV5-1	.	TRBJ2-7	CASRTSGGSNSYEQYF
TRBV2	.	TRBJ1-4	CASSQPPTGVLNEKLFF
TRBV6-5	.	TRBJ1-1	CATQGGNTEAFF
TRBV19	.	TRBJ1-5	CASSFVQTGGQPQHF
TRBV19	.	TRBJ1-5	CASSPRANQPQHF
TRBV5-1	.	TRBJ2-5	CASGIQGAQETQYF
TRBV5-1	.	TRBJ1-2	CASSSIQGLDGYTF
TRBV30	.	TRBJ1-1	CAWRQGEGNTEAFF
TRBV7-3	once	TRBJ1-6	CASSSLLVTTGPNSPLHF
TRBV4-1	once	TRBJ1-1	CASSLQQMNTEAFF
TRBV10-3	.	TRBJ2-6	CAISGEDTGANVLTF
TRBV5-4	.	TRBJ2-2	CAGTGGIPTGELFF
TRBV27	.	TRBJ2-7	CASKSGQTYEQYF
TRBV27	.	TRBJ1-1	CASSLPPGRPEAFF
TRBV10-1	few	TRBJ2-3	CASSDTGTSDTDTQYF
TRBV10-3	.	TRBJ1-2	CAISEYRDTTNYGYTF
TRBV19	.	TRBJ1-1	CASSTPYRDRAEAFF
TRBV13	.	TRBJ2-7	CASSLGRLAGGYEQYF
TRBV19	.	TRBJ1-2	CASSTGTVETYGYTF